This T cell receptor beta chain came from a study of Graves' ophthalmopathy and Graves' hyperthyroidism. RNA transcripts were the template, and TCR beta CDR3 regions were amplified from them. HTBI-primed RT-PCR formed the first round, and a multiplex PCR formed the second. TCRdb reprocessed the multiplex PCR reads via MiXCR and lists one record per CDR3 protein. The data contain about 660,000 distinct CDR3 sequences, about 38% of them singletons. CDR3 size: 13 residues. Trimming took 3 bases from V and 6 from J, leaving 9 bases between them. Germline V gene lookup returns CDR1 LNHDA and CDR2 SQIVND (reference sequence).

This clonotype was sampled from an adult man with Graves' ophthalmopathy. The chain joins TRBV19 to TRBJ1-5, with D hard to call. Material for sequencing was peripheral blood. In nucleotides, the CDR3 is TGTGCCAGTAGTATTCAAGTTGGTCAGCCCCAGCATTTT. It encodes CASSIQVGQPQHF.